This T cell receptor beta chain came from a study of T cell repertoires in ileal Crohn's disease (dated by TCRdb to between 2018 and 2021). Describing the broader study: The median duration of disease was approximately eight years, and at the time of surgery approximately 34% of patients were active smokers. M6 samples consisted of neoterminal ileum biopsies collected during postoperative colonoscopy. Every patient underwent surgery because of a complication, which was stricturing disease in roughly 61% and penetrating disease in around 39%. TCR repertoire analysis was done in about 57 Crohn's disease patients from a prospective multicentre cohort. The study ran alongside a multicentre cohort designed to identify predictors of early endoscopic recurrence after ileocolonic resection. A total of roughly 170 mucosal samples from around 57 patients were sequenced, collected from several sites on the surgical specimen and at postoperative endoscopy. Roughly half of the patients were given postoperative therapy, with 15 to 20 on anti-TNF agents and approximately 12 on thiopurines. A Rutgeerts score above i0 was used to define endoscopic postoperative recurrence. Overall results and qualifications from the work: Mucosal CD4 and CD8 T cells were sorted and sequenced only in a subgroup of patients, whose size was not stated. Higher percentages of high-frequency clones at the time of surgery were linked to endoscopic recurrence, and every patient with clonality above 26.8% (18/57) had recurrence. Compared with CD4 T cells, sorted CD8 T cells contained more high-frequency clones, which suggests that the mucosal expansions were mostly CD8. A significantly higher proportion of clonal expansions was observed in active smokers at surgery than in non-smokers (about 25% vs 20%, p=0.02). Within the first year after surgery, the timing of postoperative endoscopy varied, and the median delay was almost 7 months.

This clone is described as medium-sized (0.01 to 0.1%). What this receptor recognizes is not known. No base-level quality is on record; no much larger clone is a single base apart. Ends trimmed: V by 6 bases, J by 4 bases; bases unmatched to a gene: 5. As encoded in the germline V gene, CDR1 is MDHEN while CDR2 is SYDVKM. The cysteine opens and the phenylalanine closes a CDR3 of 13 amino acids. Left in the record is the CDR3 DNA by itself, 39 bases read in frame from the first base. The time point label for this specimen denotes: neoterminal ileum biopsy at postoperative endoscopy, about 6 months after surgery. Eligible patients were adults with ileal or ileocolonic Crohn's disease who had an indication for ileocolonic resection. Whole ileal mucosal biopsies were stored frozen at -80°C before DNA extraction. Genomic DNA was extracted from frozen whole biopsies using a TRizol-based method and was quantified with a NanoDrop 2000 spectrophotometer.

Around 460 nanograms of biopsy DNA per sample were submitted for commercial TCRB immunosequencing. Adaptive Biotechnology amplified CDR3 regions from genomic DNA with a two-step multiplex PCR that controlled for amplification bias. In the first PCR, primers covered every V and J gene segment, and in the second PCR, barcodes and Illumina adapters were added. CDR3 libraries were sequenced on an Illumina instrument. The original pipeline was this. Analysis combined the vendor-provided pipelines with custom analysis of raw data in R/Bioconductor under R version 3.3.0. Clonality, which ranges from 0 to 1, was calculated as the inverse of the normalised Shannon entropy across all productive clones. High-frequency clones were defined as the share of the repertoire occupied by the top 100 clones, with only clones passing a 95% confidence test being retained. The Simpson index measured repertoire diversity, and the Morisita-Horn index measured overlap between samples. TCRdb stores this immuneACCESS table with in-frame sequences only. Part of the clones is absent; in the studies checked, under half of the shortfall reflects unresolved V genes, and no reason is known for the rest. V, J and clone size reflect that table, while D and trimming were determined from the DNA. The sample yields more than 13,000 clones; just under 80% were counted once. The ten largest clones add up to 4.1% of the sample.

This chain joins TRBV28 to TRBJ1-1; 7 bases in the junction line up with TRBD1. This receptor was identified in an adult with Crohn's disease. Specimen: ileal tissue. Read as DNA, the sequence is TGTGCCAGCAGCATGGACAGGTTCACTGAAGCTTTCTTT. Translation gives CASSMDRFTEAFF. Extended through the reference TRBV28 and TRBJ1-1 proteins, this CDR3 yields the full variable domain: DVKVTQSSRYLVKRTGEKVFLECVQDMDHENMFWYRQDPGLGLRLIYFSYDVKMKEKGDIPEGYSVSREKKERFSLILESASTNQTSMYLCASSMDRFTEAFFGQGTRLTVV.